What follows describes a single T cell receptor (beta chain). The antigen it binds to is not known. No base quality information exists; no much larger clone differs at one position. These data are taken from a study of T-cell reconstitution after alpha-beta-depleted transplantation in children (dated by TCRdb to 2016 to 2017). About the study as a whole: Using TCR repertoire profiling, the study quantitatively followed how T-cell immune reconstitution unfolded in children after TCRalphabeta/CD19-depleted allogeneic hematopoietic cell transplantation.

The library relied on PCR. TCRdb shows the sequencer as Illumina HiSeq 2500. TCR library preparation used molecular barcoding, with unique molecular identifiers applied to normalize quantification of the TCRbeta repertoire. Through fastp at Q25 and MiXCR, TCRdb rebuilt clones from the public reads, retaining in-frame beta chains. For every CDR3 protein sequence, its rows merge into one entry that carries the most common genes and DNA. This sample comprises fewer than 550,000 distinct CDR3 sequences, around 15% of them detected only once. In total, the top ten clones hold around 30% of the sample. The CDR3 runs 16 amino acids, cysteine and phenylalanine included. Just the 48-base CDR3 DNA is kept, in frame starting at base 1. CDR1 LNHDA and CDR2 SQIVND are derived from the germline V gene (reference sequence). V is pared back by 7 bases and J by 0 bases, with 16 bases lying between the germline termini.

The intended sense of this specimen's treatment or condition label: allogeneic hematopoietic cell transplantation with graft depleted of TCRalphabeta T cells and CD19 B cells. TCRalphabeta/CD19-depleted allogeneic hematopoietic cell grafts were given to the transplant recipients, all of whom were children. General study outcomes and caveats: Hyperexpanded clone frequencies declined over subsequent months; after one year, T-cell counts and TCRbeta diversity were mostly attributed to newly produced T cells. The apparently early recovery of alphabetaT-cell counts about two months after transplant reportedly depended on only several hundred rapidly expanded clones that came from non-depleted graft cells. In some patients, the high TCRbeta diversity seen at day 60 was put down to recipient T cells and intrathymic progenitors that had survived conditioning.

This receptor was identified in a boy under two years old who had a stem cell transplant for Wiskott-Aldrich syndrome, so the T cells may come from the graft donor. This chain joins TRBV19 to TRBJ2-1, with the D gene not clear enough to name. This sample comprised PBMCs, mostly from graft donor cells, obtained 360 days after TCRalphabeta/CD19-depleted stem cell transplant. The CDR3 reads as follows: CASIYNKILSYNEQFF. The base sequence is TGTGCCAGTATTTATAACAAGATTCTCTCCTACAATGAGCAGTTCTTC.